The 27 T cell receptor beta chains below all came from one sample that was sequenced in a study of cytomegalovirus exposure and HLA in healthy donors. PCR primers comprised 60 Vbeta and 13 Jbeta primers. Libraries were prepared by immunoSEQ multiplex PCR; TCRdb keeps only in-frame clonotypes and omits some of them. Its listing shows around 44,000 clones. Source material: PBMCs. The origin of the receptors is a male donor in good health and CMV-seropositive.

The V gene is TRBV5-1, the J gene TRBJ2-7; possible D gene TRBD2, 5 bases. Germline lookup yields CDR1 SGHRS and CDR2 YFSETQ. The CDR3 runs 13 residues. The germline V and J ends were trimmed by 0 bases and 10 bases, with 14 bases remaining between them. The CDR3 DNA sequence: TGCGCCAGCAGCTTGGCCGTGGAGGAGGAACAGTACTTC. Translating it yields CASSLAVEEEQYF. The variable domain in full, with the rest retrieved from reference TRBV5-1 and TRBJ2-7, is KAGVTQTPRYLIKTRGQQVTLSCSPISGHRSVSWYQQTPGQGLQFLFEYFSETQRNKGNFPGRFSGRQFSNSRSEMNVSTLELGDSALYLCASSLAVEEEQYFGPGTRLTVT.

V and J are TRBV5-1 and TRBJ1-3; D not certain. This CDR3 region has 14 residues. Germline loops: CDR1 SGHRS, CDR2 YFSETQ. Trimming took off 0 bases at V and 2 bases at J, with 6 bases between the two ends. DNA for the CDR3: TGCGCCAGCAGCTTGGCAGGTGCTGGAAACACCATATATTTT. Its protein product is CASSLAGAGNTIYF.

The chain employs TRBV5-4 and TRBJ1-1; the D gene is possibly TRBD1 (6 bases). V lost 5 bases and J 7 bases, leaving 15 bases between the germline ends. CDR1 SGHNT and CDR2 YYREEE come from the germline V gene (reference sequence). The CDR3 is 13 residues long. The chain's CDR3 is CASRADPDSEAFF. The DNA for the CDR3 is TGTGCCAGCAGGGCTGATCCGGACAGTGAAGCTTTCTTT.

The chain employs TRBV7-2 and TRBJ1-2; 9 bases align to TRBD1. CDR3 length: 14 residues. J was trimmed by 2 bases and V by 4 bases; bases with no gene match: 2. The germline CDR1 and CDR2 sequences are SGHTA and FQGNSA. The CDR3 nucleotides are TGTGCCAGCAGCTGGACAGGGGAAAACTATGGCTACACCTTC. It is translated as CASSWTGENYGYTF.

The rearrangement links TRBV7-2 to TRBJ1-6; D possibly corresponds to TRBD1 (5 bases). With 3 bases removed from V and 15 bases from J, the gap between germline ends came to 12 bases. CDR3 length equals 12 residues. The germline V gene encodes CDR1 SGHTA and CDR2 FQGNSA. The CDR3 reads CASSLMTEDLHF. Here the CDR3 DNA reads TGTGCCAGCAGCTTGATGACAGAGGACCTCCACTTT. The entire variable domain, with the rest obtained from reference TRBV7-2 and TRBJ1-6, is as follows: GAGVSQSPSNKVTEKGKDVELRCDPISGHTALYWYRQSLGQGLEFLIYFQGNSAPDKSGLPSDRFSAERTGGSVSTLTIQRTQQEDSAVYLCASSLMTEDLHFGNGTRLTVT.

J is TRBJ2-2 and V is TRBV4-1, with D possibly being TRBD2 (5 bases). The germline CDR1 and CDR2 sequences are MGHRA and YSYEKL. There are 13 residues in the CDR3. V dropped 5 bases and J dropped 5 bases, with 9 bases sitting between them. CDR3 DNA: TGCGCCAGCAGCACCCGGGGAACCGGGGAGCTGTTTTTT. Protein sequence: CASSTRGTGELFF.

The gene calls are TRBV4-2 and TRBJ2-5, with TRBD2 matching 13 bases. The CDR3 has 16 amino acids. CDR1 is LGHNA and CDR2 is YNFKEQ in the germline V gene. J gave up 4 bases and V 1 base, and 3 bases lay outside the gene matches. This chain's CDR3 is CASSQATSGGGETQYF. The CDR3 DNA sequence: TGTGCCAGCAGCCAAGCAACTAGCGGGGGGGGAGAGACCCAGTACTTC.

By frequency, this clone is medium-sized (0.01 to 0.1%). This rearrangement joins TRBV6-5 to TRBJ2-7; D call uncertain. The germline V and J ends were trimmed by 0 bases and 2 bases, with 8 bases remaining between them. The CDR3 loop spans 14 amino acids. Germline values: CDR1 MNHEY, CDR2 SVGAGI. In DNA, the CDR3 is TGTGCCAGCAGTTACTCTCCAGGTACCTACGAGCAGTACTTC. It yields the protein CASSYSPGTYEQYF.

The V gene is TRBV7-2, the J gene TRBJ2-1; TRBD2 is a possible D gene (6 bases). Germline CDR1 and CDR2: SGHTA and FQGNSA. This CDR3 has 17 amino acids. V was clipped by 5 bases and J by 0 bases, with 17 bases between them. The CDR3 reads CASSPGDFWSSYNEQFF. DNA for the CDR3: TGTGCCAGCAGCCCGGGGGACTTCTGGAGCTCCTACAATGAGCAGTTCTTC.

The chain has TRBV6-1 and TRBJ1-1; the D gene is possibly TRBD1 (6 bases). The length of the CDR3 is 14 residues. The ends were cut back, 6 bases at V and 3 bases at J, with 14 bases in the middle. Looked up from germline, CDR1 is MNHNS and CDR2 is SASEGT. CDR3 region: CASSQQGADTEAFF. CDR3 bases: TGTGCCAGCAGCCAACAGGGAGCGGACACTGAAGCTTTCTTT.

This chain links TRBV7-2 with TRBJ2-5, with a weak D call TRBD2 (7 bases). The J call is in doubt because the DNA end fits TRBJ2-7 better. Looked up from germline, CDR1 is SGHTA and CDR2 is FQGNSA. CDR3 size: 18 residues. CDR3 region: CASSRRPVFGGAGYEQYF. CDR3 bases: TGTGCCAGCAGCCGGAGACCGGTCTTTGGGGGGGCTGGGTACGAGCAGTACTTC.

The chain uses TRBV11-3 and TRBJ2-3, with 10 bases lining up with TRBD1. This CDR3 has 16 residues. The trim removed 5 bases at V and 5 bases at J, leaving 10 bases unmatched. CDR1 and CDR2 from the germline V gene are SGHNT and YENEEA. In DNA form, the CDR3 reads TGTGCCAGCAGCCCCGGGACAGGGGCCTACTTAGATACGCAGTATTTT. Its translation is CASSPGTGAYLDTQYF.

This chain's CDR3 is CASSLVYRQGWDEQYF. The CDR3 nucleotides read TGCGCCAGCAGCTTGGTCTACCGACAGGGCTGGGACGAGCAGTACTTC. The chain couples TRBV5-1 to TRBJ2-7, with 7 bases fitting TRBD1. Germline CDR1 reads SGHRS; CDR2 reads YFSETQ. The ends lost 0 bases at V and 5 bases at J; junction bases unmatched: 11. The CDR3 is 16 residues long.

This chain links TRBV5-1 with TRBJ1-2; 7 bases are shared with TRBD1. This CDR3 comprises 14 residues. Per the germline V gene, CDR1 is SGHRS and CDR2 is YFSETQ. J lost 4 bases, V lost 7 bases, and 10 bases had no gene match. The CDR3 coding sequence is TGCGCCAGCTCCCCCTCGGGGACAGTCTATGGCTACACCTTC. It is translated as CASSPSGTVYGYTF.

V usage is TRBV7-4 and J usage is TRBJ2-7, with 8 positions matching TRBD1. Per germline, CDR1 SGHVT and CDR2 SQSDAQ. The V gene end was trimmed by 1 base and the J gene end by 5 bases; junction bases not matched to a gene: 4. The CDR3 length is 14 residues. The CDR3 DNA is TGTGCCAGCAGCTTAGAGGCAGGGGGCCACGAGCAGTACTTC. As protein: CASSLEAGGHEQYF.

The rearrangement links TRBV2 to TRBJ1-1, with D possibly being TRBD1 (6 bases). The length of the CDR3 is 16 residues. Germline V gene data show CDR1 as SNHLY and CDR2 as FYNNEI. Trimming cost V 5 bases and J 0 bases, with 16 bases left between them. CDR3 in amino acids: CASSSRGWTMNTEAFF. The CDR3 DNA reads TGTGCCAGCAGTTCCAGGGGCTGGACCATGAACACTGAAGCTTTCTTT.

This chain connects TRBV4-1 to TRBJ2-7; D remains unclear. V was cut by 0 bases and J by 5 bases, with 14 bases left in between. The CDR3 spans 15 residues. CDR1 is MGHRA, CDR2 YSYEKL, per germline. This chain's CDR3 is CASSQEILMGDEQYF. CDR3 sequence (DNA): TGCGCCAGCAGCCAAGAGATTCTGATGGGCGACGAGCAGTACTTC.

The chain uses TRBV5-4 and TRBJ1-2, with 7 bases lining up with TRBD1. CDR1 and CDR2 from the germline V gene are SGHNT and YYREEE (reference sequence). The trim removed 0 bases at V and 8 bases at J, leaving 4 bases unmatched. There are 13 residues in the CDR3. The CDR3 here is CASSLGTGKGYTF. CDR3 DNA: TGTGCCAGCAGCTTGGGGACAGGAAAAGGCTACACCTTC.

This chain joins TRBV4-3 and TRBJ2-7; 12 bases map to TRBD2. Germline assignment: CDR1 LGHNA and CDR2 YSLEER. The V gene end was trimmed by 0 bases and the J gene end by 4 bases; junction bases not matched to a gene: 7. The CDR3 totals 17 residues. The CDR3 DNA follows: TGCGCCAGCAGCCAAGAGGGTCTAGCGGGGGGGCTTTACGAGCAGTACTTC. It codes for CASSQEGLAGGLYEQYF.

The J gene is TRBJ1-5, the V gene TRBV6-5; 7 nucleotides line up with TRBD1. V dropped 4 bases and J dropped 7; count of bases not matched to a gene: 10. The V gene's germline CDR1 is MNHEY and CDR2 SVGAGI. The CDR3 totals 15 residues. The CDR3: CASSSHRTGGQPQHF. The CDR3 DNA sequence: TGTGCCAGCAGTTCTCACCGGACAGGAGGGCAGCCCCAGCATTTT.

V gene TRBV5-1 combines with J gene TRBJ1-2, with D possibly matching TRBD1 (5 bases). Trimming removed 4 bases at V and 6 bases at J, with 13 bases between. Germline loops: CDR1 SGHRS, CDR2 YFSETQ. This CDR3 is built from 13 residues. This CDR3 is CASSAGHSHGYTF. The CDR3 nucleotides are TGCGCCAGCAGCGCAGGACATTCTCATGGCTACACCTTC.

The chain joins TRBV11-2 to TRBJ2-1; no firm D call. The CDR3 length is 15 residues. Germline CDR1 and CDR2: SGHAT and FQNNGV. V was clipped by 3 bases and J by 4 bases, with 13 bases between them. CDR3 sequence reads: CASSFDFSGYNEQFF. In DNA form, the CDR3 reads TGTGCCAGCAGCTTCGACTTTTCCGGTTACAATGAGCAGTTCTTC. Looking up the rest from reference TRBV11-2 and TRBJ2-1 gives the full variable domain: EAGVAQSPRYKIIEKRQSVAFWCNPISGHATLYWYQQILGQGPKLLIQFQNNGVVDDSQLPKDRFSAERLKGVDSTLKIQPAKLEDSAVYLCASSFDFSGYNEQFFGPGTRLTVL.

CDR3 sequence (DNA): TGTGCCAGCAGCTTAGGGGGAGGGAGTACCAACATTCAGTACTTC. Translated, it gives CASSLGGGSTNIQYF. This chain joins TRBV7-2 and TRBJ2-4; 7 bases are shared with TRBD2. Germline trimming cut 1 base from V and 7 bases from J; bases unmatched to any gene: 7. Germline CDR1 and CDR2: SGHTA and FQGNSA. The CDR3 runs 15 residues.

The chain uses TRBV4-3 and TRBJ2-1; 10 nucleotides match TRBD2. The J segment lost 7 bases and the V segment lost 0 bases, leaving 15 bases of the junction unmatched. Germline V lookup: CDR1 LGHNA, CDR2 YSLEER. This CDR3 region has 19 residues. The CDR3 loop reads CASSQDPVLAGAPGNEQFF. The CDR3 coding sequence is TGCGCCAGCAGCCAAGACCCGGTGCTAGCGGGGGCCCCAGGAAATGAGCAGTTCTTC.

CDR3 residues: CASSLRLELAENTDTQYF. The CDR3 DNA reads as TGTGCCAGCAGCTTAAGATTAGAACTAGCGGAGAACACAGATACGCAGTATTTT. The chain carries TRBV7-2 and TRBJ2-3; 8 nucleotides agree with TRBD2. V lost 2 bases and J lost 2; bases outside the gene matches: 12. Germline V CDR1 and CDR2: SGHTA, FQGNSA. This CDR3 is built from 18 residues.

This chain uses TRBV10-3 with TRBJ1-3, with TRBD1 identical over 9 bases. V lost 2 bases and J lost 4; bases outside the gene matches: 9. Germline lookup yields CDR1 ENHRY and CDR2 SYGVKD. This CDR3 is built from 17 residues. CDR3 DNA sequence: TGTGCCATCAGTGAGACGACGGGACAGGGTTTCGGAAACACCATATATTTT. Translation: CAISETTGQGFGNTIYF.

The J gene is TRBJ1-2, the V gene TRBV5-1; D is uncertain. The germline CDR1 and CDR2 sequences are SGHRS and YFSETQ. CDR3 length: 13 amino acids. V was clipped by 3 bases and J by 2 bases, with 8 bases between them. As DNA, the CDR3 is TGCGCCAGCAGCTCGAGTGCCAACTATGGCTACACCTTC. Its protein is CASSSSANYGYTF.